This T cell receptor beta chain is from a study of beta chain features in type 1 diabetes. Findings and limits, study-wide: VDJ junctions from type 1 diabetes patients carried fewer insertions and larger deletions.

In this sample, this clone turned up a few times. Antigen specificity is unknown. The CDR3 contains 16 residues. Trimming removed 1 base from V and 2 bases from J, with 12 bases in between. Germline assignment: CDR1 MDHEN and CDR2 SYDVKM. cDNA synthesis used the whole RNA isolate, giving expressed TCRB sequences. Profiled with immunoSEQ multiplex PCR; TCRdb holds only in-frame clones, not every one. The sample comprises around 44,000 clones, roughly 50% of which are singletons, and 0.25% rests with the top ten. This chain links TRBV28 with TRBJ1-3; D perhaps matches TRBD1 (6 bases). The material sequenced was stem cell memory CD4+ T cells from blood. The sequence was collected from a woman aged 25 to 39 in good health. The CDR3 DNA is TGTGCCAGCAGTTTATCAACAGGGAAAGCTGGAAACACCATATATTTT. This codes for CASSLSTGKAGNTIYF. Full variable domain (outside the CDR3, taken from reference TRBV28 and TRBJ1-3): DVKVTQSSRYLVKRTGEKVFLECVQDMDHENMFWYRQDPGLGLRLIYFSYDVKMKEKGDIPEGYSVSREKKERFSLILESASTNQTSMYLCASSLSTGKAGNTIYFGEGSWLTVV.